These 8 T cell receptor beta chains were sequenced from one sample in a study of shared clonotypes between healthy human individuals. Repertoires were generated with immunoSEQ multiplex PCR, while TCRdb's copy carries only in-frame clones and drops some. Of about 1.1 million clones in the sample, 70% to 80% were seen once. The sequenced sample was memory CD4+ T cells from PBMCs. Specified subset: CD45RA-negative fraction. The receptor set was obtained from a man aged 18-30 years in good health. Some clones in this sample may be carry-over from other donors' samples.

This clone has more than one count but fewer than ten. Other DNA sequences in the sample encode the same CDR3. The chain combines TRBV9 with TRBJ2-1; D is ambiguous. This CDR3 is 14 amino acids long. The germline V gene encodes CDR1 SGDLS and CDR2 YYNGEE. V lost 3 bases and J 3 bases, leaving 10 bases between the germline ends. This CDR3 reads CASSGGRGYNEQFF. CDR3 bases: TGTGCCAGCAGCGGGGGAAGAGGCTACAATGAGCAGTTCTTC.

V is TRBV28 and J is TRBJ1-2; TRBD1 agrees at 8 bases. Germline V gene data show CDR1 as MDHEN and CDR2 as SYDVKM. The J segment lost 8 bases and the V segment lost 2 bases, leaving 4 bases of the junction unmatched. The CDR3 covers 13 residues. The CDR3 sequence is CASSLPRGQGYTF. In DNA form, the CDR3 reads TGTGCCAGCAGTTTACCCAGGGGGCAAGGCTACACCTTC.

As concerns this clone: This is likely an artifact of a read error, given a far larger clone one base away. CDR3 protein: CASSLEAGRPSGETQYF. Written as DNA, the CDR3 is TGCGCCAGCAGCTTGGAAGCGGGAAGGCCTTCGGGAGAGACCCAGTACTTC. The genes are TRBV5-1 and TRBJ2-5, with 7 bases lining up with TRBD2. The CDR3 is 17 residues long. The V and J ends lost 0 bases and 4 bases, in that order; junction bases with no gene match: 12. CDR1 is SGHRS, CDR2 YFSETQ, per germline.

With regard to this clone: Other nucleotide sequences in the sample specify the same CDR3. The V and J genes are TRBV28 and TRBJ1-2; no firm D call. CDR3 length: 12 amino acids. V gave up 5 bases and J gave up 4 bases, with 8 bases separating them. Germline CDR1 and CDR2: MDHEN and SYDVKM. CDR3 protein: CASSPSGYGYTF. The DNA of the CDR3 is TGTGCCAGCAGTCCGTCTGGCTATGGCTACACCTTC.

This chain joins TRBV2 and TRBJ2-7; D is perhaps TRBD1 or TRBD2 (5 bases each). The CDR3 runs 13 residues. Germline V gene lookup returns CDR1 SNHLY and CDR2 FYNNEI. The V end lost 6 bases, the J end lost 6 bases, and 15 bases lay between the germline ends. The CDR3 DNA is TGTGCCAGCAGGAGTTATGGGGCGGGCGAGCAGTACTTC. Its protein is CASRSYGAGEQYF.

The rearrangement links TRBV7-6 to TRBJ2-7, with D maybe TRBD1 (7 bases). From germline, CDR1 is SGHVS and CDR2 FNYEAQ. CDR3 size: 15 residues. The V gene lost 10 bases and the J gene lost 7 bases, with 26 bases spanning the gap. The CDR3: CANDTGAGTDLEQYF. In DNA form, the CDR3 reads TGTGCCAACGACACCGGGGCGGGGACAGACTTGGAGCAGTACTTC.

This clone was counted a few times. The chain uses TRBV30 and TRBJ1-1, with D uncertain. Germline CDR1 GTSNPN, CDR2 SVGIG (reference sequence). V was pared by 5 bases and J by 0 bases, with 4 bases between. The CDR3 has 11 amino acids. CDR3 nucleotides: TGTGCCTGGCGGGTGAACACTGAAGCTTTCTTT. This translates into CAWRVNTEAFF.

In DNA form, the CDR3 reads TGCGCCAGCAGCTGGACTAGCGCCTCCTACGAGCAGTACTTC. As protein: CASSWTSASYEQYF. The chain has TRBV5-1 and TRBJ2-7; 9 bases match TRBD2. J gave up 0 bases and V 3 bases, and 1 base lay outside the gene matches. Germline V gene data show CDR1 as SGHRS and CDR2 as YFSETQ. The CDR3 consists of 14 residues.